The text below deals with one T cell receptor (beta chain). Individuals aged about 18 to 90 years were recruited from 24 US areas. The data stem from a study of blood T cell repertoires in COVID-19. Methods used by the authors: Reference gene primer amplification gave estimated nucleated cell counts. Data came from immunoSEQ multiplex PCR; TCRdb stores just in-frame clones and leaves some out. For V, J and clone size, that table is used; D and trimming come from the DNA. The repertoire consists of approximately 280,000 clones, with 85% occurring once and the leading ten covering roughly 2.7%. The CDR3 runs to 15 residues. CDR1 and CDR2 (germline): SGDLS, YYNGEE. V lost 1 base, J lost 4 bases, and 11 bases lay in between.

The receptor was derived from a woman between 50 and 59 years old who had recovered from COVID-19. The specimen sequenced was PBMCs or T cells enriched from blood (not recorded which). The chain carries TRBV9 and TRBJ2-2; D remains ambiguous. The chain's CDR3 is CASSVTVVGTGELFF. Here the CDR3 DNA reads TGTGCCAGCAGCGTAACAGTCGTGGGCACCGGGGAGCTGTTTTTT.